This TCR beta chain was obtained from a study of cytomegalovirus exposure and HLA in healthy donors. Study-wide background: Inside one of the first data releases sat around 85 million unique TCRs taken from HLA-typed donors. Findings of the study overall: A list of roughly 180 TCR beta chains associated with cytomegalovirus was given. A later analysis found common viral pathogens apparently linked to several of the most significant clusters. A later analysis found most CMV-associated TCR beta chains apparently HLA-restricted.

Primers for the PCR totalled 60 Vbeta and 13 Jbeta. Clones were read by immunoSEQ multiplex PCR, and TCRdb kept only the in-frame ones, dropping some. Here the sample table reports fewer than 85,000 clones. As to this clone: The antigen is not known.

Germline V CDR1 and CDR2: KGHSH, LQKENI. V dropped 2 bases and J dropped 0; count of bases not matched to a gene: 5. The CDR3 is 16 residues long. This chain links TRBV18 with TRBJ1-1; 8 positions agree with TRBD1. The clonotype originates from a man aged 30 to 45 in good health and CMV-seronegative. Material: PBMCs. The CDR3 bases are TGTGCCAGCTCACCAGGCCAGGGGGCCCTGAACACTGAAGCTTTCTTT. This gives the protein CASSPGQGALNTEAFF.